Below are 8 T cell receptor beta chains sequenced from a single sample in a study of OX40 agonist ivuxolimab in advanced cancers. Clones were sequenced by immunoSEQ multiplex PCR, and TCRdb holds only the in-frame ones, with some missing. The sample has around 68,000 clones, about nine tenths seen once. The source material was CD4+ or CD8+ T cells sorted from blood, sampled in a trial of the OX40 agonist ivuxolimab. Receptors originate from an adult with an advanced solid tumor such as melanoma, head and neck, liver or kidney cancer.

V is TRBV5-1 and J is TRBJ2-7; D perhaps matches TRBD1 (5 bases). V lost 0 bases and J lost 1, with 8 bases in between. CDR3 length equals 14 residues. Looked up from germline, CDR1 is SGHRS and CDR2 is YFSETQ. The DNA of the CDR3 is TGCGCCAGCAGCTTGGCAGGGCCGTCCTACGAGCAGTACTTC. Translated, it gives CASSLAGPSYEQYF.

The rearrangement joins TRBV11-2 to TRBJ1-6; tentatively, D is TRBD1 (6 bases). The V gene lost 0 bases and the J gene lost 1 base, with 13 bases spanning the gap. The germline CDR1 and CDR2 sequences are SGHAT and FQNNGV. The CDR3 has 18 residues. CDR3 in amino acids: CASSLDGAQGSYNSPLHF. Written as DNA, the CDR3 is TGTGCCAGCAGCTTAGATGGCGCCCAGGGGTCCTATAATTCACCCCTCCACTTT.

The genes are TRBV11-2 and TRBJ2-1; tentatively, D is TRBD1 (6 bases). Deletions cut 5 bases from V and 2 bases from J, with 13 bases between. Germline V gene lookup returns CDR1 SGHAT and CDR2 FQNNGV. The CDR3 sequence is 15 residues long. CDR3 loop: CASSLPGQTYNEQFF. In nucleotides, the CDR3 is TGTGCCAGCAGCCTTCCCGGACAGACCTACAATGAGCAGTTCTTC.

About this clone itself: One junction end does not reproduce the germline sequence, and a read error may be involved. This sequence joins TRBV2 and TRBJ2-5; 12 positions match TRBD2. This CDR3 is built from 10 residues. In germline, CDR1 is SNHLY, CDR2 FYNNEI. The CDR3, as DNA: TGTGCCAGCATGGGACTAGCGGGCCACTTC. As protein: CASMGLAGHF.

The genes are TRBV7-9 and TRBJ2-5, with a tentative D call TRBD2 (5 bases). V was clipped by 8 bases and J by 5 bases, with 15 bases between them. CDR1 is SEHNR, CDR2 FQNEAQ, per germline (reference sequence). CDR3 length equals 13 residues. The CDR3 DNA follows: TGTGCCAGCGACCCACCCCGAGGGGAGACCCAGTACTTC. Encoded protein: CASDPPRGETQYF.

The chain links TRBV30 to TRBJ1-4; no firm D call. The CDR3 loop spans 13 amino acids. In germline, CDR1 is GTSNPN, CDR2 SVGIG (reference sequence). V lost 1 base and J lost 8, with 11 bases in between. The CDR3, as DNA: TGTGCCTGGAGTGGAGATCTTGGGGAAAAACTGTTTTTT. Translated: CAWSGDLGEKLFF.

The chain is built from TRBV4-2 and TRBJ1-6; 11 bases are a match to TRBD1. CDR1 and CDR2 from the germline V gene are LGHNA and YNFKEQ. The CDR3 consists of 16 residues. V was pared by 2 bases and J by 9 bases, with 6 bases of the junction left unmatched. The CDR3 reads CASSQPTGTGGSPLHF. CDR3 sequence (DNA): TGTGCCAGCAGCCAACCCACCGGGACAGGGGGTTCACCCCTCCACTTT.

The chain joins TRBV5-1 to TRBJ1-4; D remains unclear. The V and J ends lost 1 base and 0 bases respectively, with 4 bases between them. CDR3 length: 14 residues. Germline lookup yields CDR1 SGHRS and CDR2 YFSETQ. In nucleotides, the CDR3 is TGCGCCAGCAGCTTGTCCTCAACTAATGAAAAACTGTTTTTT. Amino acid sequence: CASSLSSTNEKLFF.